A single sample gave rise to the 32 T cell receptor beta chains below, sequenced in a study of blood T cell repertoires in COVID-19 (dated by TCRdb to about 2020). Library preparation employed the immunoSEQ multiplex PCR assay. The clones in this table, taken by TCRdb from immuneACCESS, are in-frame only. Not every clone is retained; where verified, under half of the shortfall comes from an unresolved V gene, and the cause of the rest is unknown. Present in this sample are 170,000 or so clones, approximately 86% of which were seen just once. Over 7.5% of the sample is taken by the ten largest. Sequenced sample: peripheral blood. The receptor set was obtained from a man in his fifties or sixties with active or convalescent COVID-19.

The rearrangement joins TRBV15 to TRBJ1-5; 7 bases match TRBD1. Unmatched junction bases numbered 9, after V lost 5 bases and J lost 2 bases. The CDR3 has 16 amino acids. The germline gives CDR1 LNHNV, CDR2 YYDKDF (reference sequence). The CDR3 loop reads CATSEDREGGNQPQHF. The CDR3 nucleotides are TGTGCCACCAGCGAAGACAGGGAAGGAGGCAATCAGCCCCAGCATTTT.

In this sample, this clone turned up once. The CDR3 DNA reads as TGTGCCAGCAGCTTCGCTAGCGGGGGGAACAATGAGCAGTTCTTC. Amino acid sequence: CASSFASGGNNEQFF. The rearrangement uses TRBV5-4 and TRBJ2-1, with TRBD2 matching over 11 bases. The CDR3 loop spans 15 amino acids. Germline V CDR1 and CDR2: SGHNT, YYREEE (reference sequence). J gave up 5 bases and V 2 bases, and 3 bases lay outside the gene matches.

The chain employs TRBV6-5 and TRBJ1-1, with 12 bases aligning to TRBD1. In germline, CDR1 is MNHEY, CDR2 SVGAGI. The CDR3 is 15 residues long. The trim removed 6 bases at V and 2 bases at J, leaving 4 bases unmatched. The CDR3: CASRGQGAGNTEAFF. In DNA form, the CDR3 reads TGTGCCAGCAGGGGACAGGGGGCAGGTAACACTGAAGCTTTCTTT.

The rearrangement links TRBV5-1 to TRBJ2-7; TRBD1 matches at 9 bases. Germline CDR1 is SGHRS and CDR2 is YFSETQ. V gave up 0 bases and J gave up 2 bases; unmatched junction bases: 3. The CDR3 contains 15 residues. The CDR3 bases are TGCGCCAGCAGCTTGGTAGGGACAGGGACCTACGAGCAGTACTTC. Translated, it gives CASSLVGTGTYEQYF.

The chain uses TRBV4-2 and TRBJ2-5; 13 bases line up with TRBD2. After removal of 4 bases from V and 2 bases from J, the junction contained 1 base not matched to a gene. Germline V gives CDR1 LGHNA, CDR2 YNFKEQ. The length of the CDR3 is 15 residues. Written as DNA, the CDR3 is TGTGCCAGCAGCCCGGGACTAGCGGGGCAAGAGACCCAGTACTTC. Translated, it gives CASSPGLAGQETQYF.

This sequence joins TRBV3-1 (or the pseudogene TRBV3-2) and TRBJ1-2, with 8 bases that match TRBD1. The V gene's germline CDR1 is LGHDT and CDR2 YNNKEL (reference sequence). V shed 1 base and J 5 bases; nucleotides not matched to a gene: 6. The CDR3 runs to 15 residues. CDR3: CASSQGTGIKYGYTF. CDR3 DNA: TGTGCCAGCAGCCAAGGGACAGGGATTAAATATGGCTACACCTTC.

CDR3 coding DNA: TGTGCCTGGCTTCAGGGGCGTATTGAAGCTTTCTTT. It encodes CAWLQGRIEAFF. The rearrangement joins TRBV30 to TRBJ1-1; D might be TRBD1 (6 bases). The CDR3 length is 12 residues. The germline V and J ends were trimmed by 5 bases and 7 bases, with 14 bases remaining between them. The germline gives CDR1 GTSNPN, CDR2 SVGIG (reference sequence).

The chain links TRBV30 to TRBJ2-7; possible D gene TRBD1, 6 bases. Trimming left V 1 base short and J 7 bases short, with 23 bases between. The CDR3 totals 16 residues. The V gene's germline CDR1 is GTSNPN and CDR2 SVGIG (reference sequence). This chain's CDR3 is CAWSGKDSQALREQYF. DNA of the CDR3: TGTGCCTGGAGTGGCAAGGACAGCCAAGCTCTTCGGGAGCAGTACTTC.

V and J are TRBV5-1 and TRBJ2-1, with 9 bases matching TRBD1. The V gene's germline CDR1 is SGHRS and CDR2 YFSETQ. J gave up 1 base and V 4 bases, and 9 bases lay outside the gene matches. The CDR3 contains 17 residues. The CDR3 DNA is TGCGCCAGCAGCCCAATCGGAGGACAGGGGTCCTACAATGAGCAGTTCTTC. Translated, it gives CASSPIGGQGSYNEQFF.

The chain joins TRBV7-9 to TRBJ2-1; 8 bases are a match to TRBD1. V trimming: 1 base; J trimming: 9 bases; junction bases outside the gene matches: 11. This CDR3 spans 16 amino acids. Per the germline V gene, CDR1 is SEHNR and CDR2 is FQNEAQ (reference sequence). CDR3 DNA: TGTGCCAGCAGCTTAGGCGCCCGGACAGGGAGCGGTGAGCAGTTCTTC. Translating it yields CASSLGARTGSGEQFF.

The chain links TRBV7-9 to TRBJ2-1; 8 bases align to TRBD2. Germline CDR1 reads SEHNR; CDR2 reads FQNEAQ (reference sequence). The CDR3 contains 15 residues. V gave up 1 base and J gave up 2 bases; unmatched junction bases: 1. CDR3 DNA sequence: TGTGCCAGCAGCTTAGGAGCGGGAGCCTACAATGAGCAGTTCTTC. It encodes CASSLGAGAYNEQFF.

V usage is TRBV19 and J usage is TRBJ1-1; D unresolved. Germline V lookup: CDR1 LNHDA, CDR2 SQIVND (reference sequence). Trimming shortened V by 7 bases and J by 0 bases, and 9 bases separated the two germline ends. The CDR3 length is 13 residues. The CDR3 DNA reads as TGTGCCAGTACCCAGCGGTTGAACACTGAAGCTTTCTTT. Residues: CASTQRLNTEAFF.

Regarding this clone: The same CDR3 can be traced to other DNA sequences in this sample. The V gene is TRBV28, the J gene TRBJ1-1; D not certain. The CDR3 sequence is 12 residues long. Germline-derived CDR1 and CDR2 are MDHEN and SYDVKM. Trimming stripped 2 bases from V and 3 bases from J, with 4 bases between. CDR3 sequence (DNA): TGTGCCAGCAGTTTACAGGACACTGAAGCTTTCTTT. This sequence encodes CASSLQDTEAFF.

The chain links TRBV5-1 to TRBJ1-5, with no clear D. CDR1 and CDR2 (germline): SGHRS, YFSETQ. This CDR3 is built from 13 residues. The germline V and J ends were trimmed by 3 bases and 3 bases, with 7 bases remaining between them. CDR3: CASSSGLNQPQHF. The DNA for the CDR3 is TGCGCCAGCAGCTCCGGACTCAATCAGCCCCAGCATTTT. Complete variable domain (other parts from reference TRBV5-1 and TRBJ1-5): KAGVTQTPRYLIKTRGQQVTLSCSPISGHRSVSWYQQTPGQGLQFLFEYFSETQRNKGNFPGRFSGRQFSNSRSEMNVSTLELGDSALYLCASSSGLNQPQHFGDGTRLSIL.

The genes are TRBV15 and TRBJ2-1, with TRBD1 matching 10 bases. This CDR3 spans 14 amino acids. With V trimmed by 5 bases and J by 9 bases, 7 bases remained unmatched. Per germline, CDR1 LNHNV and CDR2 YYDKDF (reference sequence). The CDR3 DNA sequence: TGTGCCACCAGCGTCGGGACAGGGGTATCTGAGCAGTTCTTC. It codes for CATSVGTGVSEQFF. Variable domain in full (rest from reference TRBV15 and TRBJ2-1): DAMVIQNPRYQVTQFGKPVTLSCSQTLNHNVMYWYQQKSSQAPKLLFHYYDKDFNNEADTPDNFQSRRPNTSFCFLDIRSPGLGDTAMYLCATSVGTGVSEQFFGPGTRLTVL.

This clone was counted between two and nine times. The J gene is TRBJ2-5, the V gene TRBV7-3; the match to TRBD1 covers 11 bases. The V gene's germline CDR1 is SGHTA and CDR2 FQGTGA. V gave up 1 base and J gave up 4 bases; unmatched junction bases: 8. The CDR3 is 17 residues long. The CDR3 bases are TGTGCCAGCAGCTTAAATGGTCCCGGGACAGGGGGAGAGACCCAGTACTTC. Residues: CASSLNGPGTGGETQYF.

This clone has more than one count but fewer than ten. The sample has other DNA sequences that encode this CDR3 too. The V gene is TRBV10-3, the J gene TRBJ2-7; 15 bases are a match to TRBD2. V gave up 6 bases and J gave up 6 bases; unmatched junction bases: 3. Germline values: CDR1 ENHRY, CDR2 SYGVKD. The CDR3 totals 14 residues. CDR3 region: CAIRGTSGGLEQYF. CDR3 nucleotide sequence: TGTGCCATCAGGGGGACTAGCGGGGGGCTCGAGCAGTACTTC.

The V call is TRBV30, the J call TRBJ2-7; 9 positions match TRBD2. From germline, CDR1 is GTSNPN and CDR2 SVGIG (reference sequence). The CDR3 covers 16 residues. V was clipped by 2 bases and J by 6 bases; unmatched bases: 14. The CDR3 loop reads CAWSPRIAGVMVEQYF. The DNA of the CDR3 is TGTGCCTGGAGTCCCCGGATAGCGGGGGTGATGGTCGAGCAGTACTTC.

This chain connects TRBV2 to TRBJ2-1; TRBD2 aligns across 14 bases. Trimming at V came to 7 bases and at J to 12 bases, leaving 8 bases not matched to a gene. This CDR3 contains 14 residues. Germline V gene sequence: CDR1 SNHLY, CDR2 FYNNEI. The CDR3 region is CASTLGLAGGPQFF. In DNA form, the CDR3 reads TGTGCCAGCACTTTAGGACTAGCGGGGGGTCCGCAGTTCTTC. The full variable domain, its missing parts supplied by reference TRBV2 and TRBJ2-1, is EPEVTQTPSHQVTQMGQEVILRCVPISNHLYFYWYRQILGQKVEFLVSFYNNEISEKSEIFDDQFSVERPDGSNFTLKIRSTKLEDSAMYFCASTLGLAGGPQFFGPGTRLTVL.

J is TRBJ1-6 and V is TRBV28; 9 bases line up with TRBD1. The CDR3 runs to 14 residues. V was clipped by 4 bases and J by 9 bases; unmatched bases: 4. CDR1 is MDHEN, CDR2 SYDVKM, per germline. CDR3 in amino acids: CASSSRDRVSPLHF. CDR3 nucleotide sequence: TGTGCCAGCAGTTCCCGGGACAGGGTTTCACCCCTCCACTTT.

The chain combines TRBV3-1 (or the pseudogene TRBV3-2) with TRBJ1-2; 9 bases map to TRBD1. CDR1 LGHDT and CDR2 YNNKEL come from the germline V gene (reference sequence). The CDR3 has 16 residues. V was pared by 1 base and J by 4 bases, with 7 bases of the junction left unmatched. CDR3 nucleotide sequence: TGTGCCAGCAGCCAAGTCCCGGGACAGGGTACCTATGGCTACACCTTC. Its translation is CASSQVPGQGTYGYTF.

J is TRBJ1-2 and V is TRBV28; 7 positions match TRBD1. This CDR3 is built from 13 residues. In germline, CDR1 is MDHEN, CDR2 SYDVKM. Trimming cost V 6 bases and J 3 bases; bases outside gene matches: 4. For the CDR3, the DNA is TGTGCCAGCAGACTGGGACAGTACTATGGCTACACCTTC. Its translation is CASRLGQYYGYTF.

The CDR3 DNA sequence: TGCGCCAGCAGCTTGGATCAGGGAGGGTTTAATACGCAGTATTTT. The encoded protein is CASSLDQGGFNTQYF. The chain employs TRBV5-1 and TRBJ2-3; 7 bases align to TRBD2. The V and J ends lost 0 bases and 7 bases, in that order; junction bases with no gene match: 8. The CDR3 contains 15 residues. The germline gives CDR1 SGHRS, CDR2 YFSETQ.

The chain recombines TRBV6-5 with TRBJ1-6; D unclear. V was shortened by 7 bases and J by 7 bases, with 11 bases between the two germline ends. The CDR3 length is 13 residues. The germline V gene has CDR1 MNHEY and CDR2 SVGAGI. The CDR3 DNA reads as TGTGCCAGCATGGACTATGGGAATTCACCCCTCCACTTT. Translation: CASMDYGNSPLHF.

The chain combines TRBV9 with TRBJ1-2, with D maybe TRBD1 (6 bases). The V end lost 2 bases, the J end lost 3 bases, and 11 bases lay between the germline ends. Germline CDR1 is SGDLS and CDR2 is YYNGEE. This CDR3 region has 14 residues. CDR3 protein: CASSVKGEDYGYTF. CDR3 sequence (DNA): TGTGCCAGCAGCGTCAAGGGGGAAGACTATGGCTACACCTTC.

This chain uses TRBV5-4 with TRBJ2-1, with 8 bases matching TRBD1. The V gene end was trimmed by 4 bases and the J gene end by 3 bases; junction bases not matched to a gene: 6. Looked up from germline, CDR1 is SGHNT and CDR2 is YYREEE (reference sequence). CDR3 length equals 15 residues. The chain's CDR3 is CASSITGGNYNEQFF. CDR3 coding DNA: TGTGCCAGCAGCATTACAGGGGGGAACTACAATGAGCAGTTCTTC.

The gene calls are TRBV19 and TRBJ1-3; TRBD1 is a possible D gene (5 bases). Germline V gives CDR1 LNHDA, CDR2 SQIVND (reference sequence). CDR3 length: 19 residues. The V and J ends lost 3 bases and 0 bases respectively, with 21 bases between them. The CDR3 protein is CASSMWGAGTPNSGNTIYF. CDR3 in DNA: TGTGCCAGTAGTATGTGGGGCGCGGGAACCCCGAACTCTGGAAACACCATATATTTT. The full variable domain, rest sourced from reference TRBV19 and TRBJ1-3, is DGGITQSPKYLFRKEGQNVTLSCEQNLNHDAMYWYRQDPGQGLRLIYYSQIVNDFQKGDIAEGYSVSREKKESFPLTVTSAQKNPTAFYLCASSMWGAGTPNSGNTIYFGEGSWLTVV.

The rearrangement joins TRBV3-1 (or the pseudogene TRBV3-2) to TRBJ2-3; no reliable D call. Germline CDR1 reads LGHDT; CDR2 reads YNNKEL (reference sequence). The V end was cut by 5 bases, the J end by 6 bases, with 9 bases between. CDR3 size: 12 residues. CDR3 residues: CASSTRMDTQYF. CDR3 bases: TGTGCCAGCAGCACTCGAATGGATACGCAGTATTTT.

The table lists this clone with a count of one. The chain couples TRBV18 to TRBJ2-3; D might be TRBD2 (6 bases). The CDR3 contains 15 residues. Germline V gene data show CDR1 as KGHSH and CDR2 as LQKENI. V was trimmed by 1 base and J by 0 bases, leaving 8 bases between them. Here the CDR3 reads CASSPQAGSTDTQYF. CDR3 in DNA: TGTGCCAGCTCACCACAGGCGGGGAGCACAGATACGCAGTATTTT.

Only one count was recorded for this clone. The J gene is TRBJ1-6, the V gene TRBV19, with D maybe TRBD1 (6 bases). V dropped 3 bases and J dropped 15 bases, with 18 bases sitting between them. Germline CDR1 is LNHDA and CDR2 is SQIVND (reference sequence). This CDR3 contains 14 residues. CDR3 residues: CASSIGDTPLGLHF. For the CDR3, the DNA is TGTGCCAGTAGTATTGGGGACACCCCGTTGGGCCTCCACTTT.

V usage is TRBV6-5 and J usage is TRBJ2-2; TRBD1 is a possible D gene (6 bases). Per the germline V gene, CDR1 is MNHEY and CDR2 is SVGAGI. V lost 7 bases to trimming and J lost 5 bases, with 8 bases between them. The CDR3 is 12 amino acids. Here the CDR3 reads CASKQGTGELFF. As DNA, the CDR3 is TGTGCCAGCAAACAGGGAACCGGGGAGCTGTTTTTT.

This clone was counted a few times. This chain joins TRBV12-3 or TRBV12-4 and TRBJ1-2; TRBD1 might be the D (5 bases). Trimming stripped 6 bases from V and 0 bases from J, with 8 bases between. The CDR3 loop spans 13 amino acids. The CDR3 protein is CASSADTNYGYTF. CDR3 in DNA: TGTGCCAGCAGCGCGGACACTAACTATGGCTACACCTTC.